The clone carrying this TCR beta chain was found a few times. This sample is part of a study of T cells after yellow fever vaccination. Via MiXCR, TCRdb re-called the 5' RACE reads, giving one row per CDR3 protein. Here the sample spans approximately 550,000 distinct CDR3 sequences, roughly 12% being singletons. This CDR3 comprises 15 residues. Germline CDR1 reads SGHRS; CDR2 reads YFSETQ. The V end was cut by 0 bases, the J end by 3 bases, with 11 bases between. The gene calls are TRBV5-1 and TRBJ2-3; TRBD1 is a possible D gene (6 bases). The origin of this receptor is a man aged 25-45 years who received the YFV17D yellow fever vaccine. Material: PBMCs, obtained on the day of the yellow fever booster vaccination. CDR3 loop: CASSLATGPTDTQYF. DNA of the CDR3: TGCGCCAGCAGCTTGGCGACAGGACCGACAGATACGCAGTATTTT. Based on the CDR3 plus reference TRBV5-1 and TRBJ2-3, the full variable domain is KAGVTQTPRYLIKTRGQQVTLSCSPISGHRSVSWYQQTPGQGLQFLFEYFSETQRNKGNFPGRFSGRQFSNSRSEMNVSTLELGDSALYLCASSLATGPTDTQYFGPGTRLTVL.